The rows below give T cell receptor beta chains drawn from one sample of a study of T cells in Graves' hyperthyroidism and ophthalmopathy. One entry per CDR3 protein results from TCRdb running MiXCR on the multiplex PCR reads. There are some 620,000 distinct CDR3 sequences in the sample; roughly 15% occur only once, and approximately 3.8% lies in the top ten. The specimen was blood. All receptors come from a woman between 25 and 40 years old with Graves' hyperthyroidism. The CDR3 runs from the conserved cysteine through the conserved F or W. The D gene is left open where the match is weak. Size tells how often a clone was seen (once, few, many) or the class of an expanded clone, and some rows leave it out.

>.|many|TRBJ2-7|TRBV7-2
TGTGCCAGCAGCCCAAAGCGGGTAGACTCCTACGAGCAGTACTTC
CASSPKRVDSYEQYF
>.|many|TRBJ2-3|TRBV27
TGTGCCAGCACCTTGGGAGATACGCAGTATTTT
CASTLGDTQYF
>TRBD2|.|TRBJ2-5|TRBV12-3/TRBV12-4
TGTGCCAGCAGTCTTGGCCTAGCGGGAGGAAAAGAGACCCAGTACTTC
CASSLGLAGGKETQYF
>.|.|TRBJ2-1|TRBV12-3/TRBV12-4
TGTGCCAGCACCCAACCTGGGGGTTTCTCCTACAATGAGCAGCTCTTC
CASTQPGGFSYNEQLF
>.|.|TRBJ2-2|TRBV7-2
TGTGCCAGCAGCTTGGGACGAAGCCCCCGGGAGCTGTTTTTT
CASSLGRSPRELFF
>.|many|TRBJ1-1|TRBV11-2
TGTGCCAGCACTCCCGGGGGAAGAGTGAACACTGAAGCTTTCTTT
CASTPGGRVNTEAFF
>.|few|TRBJ2-1|TRBV11-2
TGTGCCAGCGGCGACCTTCCTATTATTTCGGCTACAGCGGAGTTCTTC
CASGDLPIISATAEFF
>TRBD1|many|TRBJ1-1|TRBV28
TGTGCCAGCAGTTTAGACAGGGGGAGGGCTTTCTTT
CASSLDRGRAFF
>.|many|TRBJ2-2|TRBV7-2
TGTGCCAGCAGCATAACACACAGGGGGGAGCTGTTTTTT
CASSITHRGELFF
>.|.|TRBJ2-1|TRBV30
TGTGCCTGGAGGCCGCCGGGGACATTAAGTAAAAGCTCCTACAATGAGCAGTTCTTC
CAWRPPGTLSKSSYNEQFF
>.|once|TRBJ1-4|TRBV14
TGTGCCAGCAGCCCTAAGAGCAGGGGCTTTTTTACAACTAATGAAAAACTGTTTTTT
CASSPKSRGFFTTNEKLFF
>.|many|TRBJ1-1|TRBV11-3
TGTGCCAGCAGCCCCGGGACACTTGAAGCTTTCTTT
CASSPGTLEAFF
>TRBD1|many|TRBJ1-1|TRBV2
TGTGCCAGCATAAGGAGGGACAGGGAGGAGAGAACCACTGAAGCTTTCTTT
CASIRRDREERTTEAFF
>TRBD1|many|TRBJ2-7|TRBV20-1
TGCAGTGCTAGAGACAGGGGGCAGTCCTACGAGCAGTACTTC
CSARDRGQSYEQYF
>TRBD2|many|TRBJ2-4|TRBV2
TGTGCCAGTGGACGGGCTAGCGGGGGAGCCAAAAACATTCAGTACTTC
CASGRASGGAKNIQYF
>TRBD2|few|TRBJ2-5|TRBV4-1
TGCGCCAGCAGCCAAGACGGACTAGACCAAGAGACCCAGTACTTC
CASSQDGLDQETQYF
>TRBD1|many|TRBJ1-1|TRBV11-3
TGTGCCAGCAGCTTAGAGGGACAGGTGAACACTGAAGCTTTCTTT
CASSLEGQVNTEAFF
>.|many|TRBJ2-5|TRBV3-1
TGTGCCAGCAGCACTCGACTGCCCCAAGAGACCCAGTACTTC
CASSTRLPQETQYF
>.|.|TRBJ1-3|TRBV2
TGTGCCAGCTCCCCCGGGTTCCTGAAGGACCCCTCTGGAAACACCATATATTTT
CASSPGFLKDPSGNTIYF
>.|many|TRBJ2-3|TRBV5-1
TGCGCCAGCAGCTTGGACAGGAGGAGCACAGATACGCAGTATTTT
CASSLDRRSTDTQYF
>TRBD1|many|TRBJ2-7|TRBV7-2
TGTGCCAGCACCCTAAAGAGAGGCGGGGACAGGGCCTACGAGCAGTACTTC
CASTLKRGGDRAYEQYF
>.|few|TRBJ1-1|TRBV19
TGTGCCAGTAGTGGGCGCGCAGACACTGAAGCTTTCTTT
CASSGRADTEAFF
>.|few|TRBJ2-1|TRBV6-5
TGTGCCAGCAGTTACTCGAGGCCACGGGGAATGCGCAATGAGCAGTTCTTC
CASSYSRPRGMRNEQFF
>.|many|TRBJ1-1|TRBV3-1
TGTGCCAGCAGCCAAGATCTGGTATTCAACACTGAAGCTTTCTTT
CASSQDLVFNTEAFF
>.|few|TRBJ2-5|TRBV5-5
TGTGCCAGCAGCTTTTCATCCACTCAAGAGACCCAGTACTTC
CASSFSSTQETQYF
>TRBD2|.|TRBJ2-2|TRBV20-1
TGCAATGCTTCTCCGACTAGCGGGAGGCTAATGAGCACCGGGGAGCTGTTTTTT
CNASPTSGRLMSTGELFF
>.|many|TRBJ2-1|TRBV5-1
TGCGCCAGCAGCTTGAGCCTGAGCGAGGGAAATGAGCAGTTCTTC
CASSLSLSEGNEQFF
>.|few|TRBJ2-3|TRBV5-4
TGTGCCAGCAGCTCTCGACTCGACCGCGCTAGCACAGATACGCAGTATTTT
CASSSRLDRASTDTQYF
>.|.|TRBJ2-1|TRBV7-3
TGTGCCAGCAGCTTAGACGGGATGACTTCTAATGAGCAGTTCTTC
CASSLDGMTSNEQFF
>.|.|TRBJ1-4|TRBV5-1
TGCGCCAGCAGCTTGGACGTGGTTCAGCAGGGAAAGAATGAAAAACTGTTTTTT
CASSLDVVQQGKNEKLFF
>TRBD2|many|TRBJ2-7|TRBV10-3
TGTGCCATCAGTGGTCTAGCGGGAGATTACGAGCAGTACTTC
CAISGLAGDYEQYF
>.|.|TRBJ1-4|TRBV29-1
TGCAGCGTGGGGGAGTTTGGCGAAAAACTGTTTTTT
CSVGEFGEKLFF
>.|few|TRBJ1-5|TRBV19
TGTGCCAGTAGTATTCTGGGGGGCAATCAGCCCCAGCATTTT
CASSILGGNQPQHF
>TRBD1|few|TRBJ1-1|TRBV30
TGTGCCTGGAGTGGAGGGGGCGAAGCTTTCTTT
CAWSGGGEAFF
>.|many|TRBJ2-2|TRBV29-1
TGCAGCGTAACCCGAGGTCACACCGGGGAGCTGTTTTTT
CSVTRGHTGELFF
>TRBD2|.|TRBJ2-7|TRBV5-1
TGCGCCAGCAGCCCGTATAGCGGGAGGGCACCCTACGAGCAGTACTTC
CASSPYSGRAPYEQYF
>.|many|TRBJ2-2|TRBV28
TGTGCCAGCAGTTTTAATAGGTGGGGGAACACCGGGGAGCTGTTTTTT
CASSFNRWGNTGELFF
>.|many|TRBJ2-7|TRBV27
TGTGCCAGCAGTCACGGGCCTACCTACGAGCAGTACTTC
CASSHGPTYEQYF
>TRBD1|many|TRBJ1-2|TRBV11-3
TGTGCCAGCAGCTCGGGGACAGGCATTAACTATGGCTACACCTTC
CASSSGTGINYGYTF
>.|many|TRBJ2-3|TRBV18
TGTGCCAGCTCACCAGGCAGGAGCACAGATACGCAGTATTTT
CASSPGRSTDTQYF
>.|many|TRBJ2-7|TRBV30
TGTGCCTGGAGTGAGGGAAGGGGCGGAAACGAGCAGTACTTC
CAWSEGRGGNEQYF
>.|few|TRBJ1-4|TRBV18
TGTGCCAGCTCGAGGGCCCCGGATGAAAAACTGTTTTTT
CASSRAPDEKLFF
>TRBD2|few|TRBJ2-1|TRBV14
TGTGCCAGCAGCCAATTCCGTAGCGGGGCAAATGAGCAGTTCTTC
CASSQFRSGANEQFF
>.|many|TRBJ2-3|TRBV6-1
TGTGCCAGCAGCGCGGGGACCAGCACAGATACGCAGTATTTT
CASSAGTSTDTQYF
>.|many|TRBJ2-4|TRBV11-2
TGTGCCAGCAGCGACCTTACAGGGAGCAAAAACATTCAGTACTTC
CASSDLTGSKNIQYF
>.|many|TRBJ1-5|TRBV6-1
TGTGCCAGCAGTGGAGGGGGTTGGCAGCCCCAGCATTTT
CASSGGGWQPQHF
>.|many|TRBJ1-1|TRBV28
TGTGCCGCTTTTCACTACACTGAAGCTTTCTTT
CAAFHYTEAFF
>.|.|TRBJ2-7|TRBV7-3
TGTGCCAGCAGCTTAGACGCTAGCTCCTACGAGCAGTACTTC
CASSLDASSYEQYF
>.|.|TRBJ2-3|TRBV6-1
TGTGCCAGCAGTTCCAGCATGCGAGATACGCAGTATTTT
CASSSSMRDTQYF
>TRBD2|many|TRBJ2-7|TRBV10-3
TGTGCCATCAGTGAGTGGACTAGCGGGAGCGACGAGCAGTACTTC
CAISEWTSGSDEQYF
>.|.|TRBJ2-7|TRBV14
TGTGCCAGCAGCCCCTGGGCGCCCCCCTACGAGCAGTACTTC
CASSPWAPPYEQYF
>TRBD2|many|TRBJ2-3|TRBV28
TGTGCCAGCAGCCTCTCTTGGACTAGCGGCACAGATACGCAGTATTTT
CASSLSWTSGTDTQYF
>.|many|TRBJ1-2|TRBV28
TGTGCCAGCGGACAGAGCTACTATGGCTACACCTTC
CASGQSYYGYTF
>.|few|TRBJ2-7|TRBV19
TGTGCCAGTAGTGTGGGACCCGGGACCTCCTACGAGCAGTACTTC
CASSVGPGTSYEQYF
>.|many|TRBJ2-3|TRBV12-3/TRBV12-4
TGTGCCAGCAGTTCCGCCCGCTCCTCCACAGATACGCAGTATTTT
CASSSARSSTDTQYF